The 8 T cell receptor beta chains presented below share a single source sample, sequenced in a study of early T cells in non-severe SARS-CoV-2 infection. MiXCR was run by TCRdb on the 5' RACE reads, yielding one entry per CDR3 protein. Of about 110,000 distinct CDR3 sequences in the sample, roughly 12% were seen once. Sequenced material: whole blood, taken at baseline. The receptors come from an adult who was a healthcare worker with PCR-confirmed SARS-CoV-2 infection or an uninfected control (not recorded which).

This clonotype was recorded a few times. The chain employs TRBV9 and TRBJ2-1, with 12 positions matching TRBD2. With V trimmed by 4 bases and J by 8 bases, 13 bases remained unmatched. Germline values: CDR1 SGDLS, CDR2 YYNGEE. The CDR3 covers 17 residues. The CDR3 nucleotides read TGTGCCAGCAGCTCCCGAGGCACTAGCGGGAGGAAATATGAGCAGTTCTTC. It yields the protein CASSSRGTSGRKYEQFF.

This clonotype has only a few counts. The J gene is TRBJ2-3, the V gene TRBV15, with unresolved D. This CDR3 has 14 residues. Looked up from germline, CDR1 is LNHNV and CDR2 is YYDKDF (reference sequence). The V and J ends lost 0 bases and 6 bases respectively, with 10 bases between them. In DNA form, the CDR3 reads TGTGCCACCAGCAGAGATCGGGCGGCGGATACGCAGTATTTT. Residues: CATSRDRAADTQYF.

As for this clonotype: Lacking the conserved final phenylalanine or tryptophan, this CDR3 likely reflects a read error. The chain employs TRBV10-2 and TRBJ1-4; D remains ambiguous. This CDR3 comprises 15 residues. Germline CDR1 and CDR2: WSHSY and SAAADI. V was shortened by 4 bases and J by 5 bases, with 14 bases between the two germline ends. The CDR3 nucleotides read TGCGCCAGCAGTGTGCGATCGGGATCGAATGAAAAACTGTTTTTA. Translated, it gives CASSVRSGSNEKLFL.

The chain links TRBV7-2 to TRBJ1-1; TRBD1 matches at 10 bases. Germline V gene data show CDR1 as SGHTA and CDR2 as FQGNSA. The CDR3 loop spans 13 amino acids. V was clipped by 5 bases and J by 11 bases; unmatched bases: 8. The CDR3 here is CASSLDRGDEAFF. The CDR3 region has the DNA TGTGCCAGCAGCCTGGACAGGGGGGACGAGGCTTTCTTT.

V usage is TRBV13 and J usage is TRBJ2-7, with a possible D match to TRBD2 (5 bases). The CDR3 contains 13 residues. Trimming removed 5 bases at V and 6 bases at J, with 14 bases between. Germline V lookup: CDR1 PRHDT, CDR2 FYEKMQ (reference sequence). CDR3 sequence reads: CASSSGLTGEQYF. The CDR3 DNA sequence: TGTGCCAGCAGCAGCGGACTTACCGGCGAGCAGTACTTC.

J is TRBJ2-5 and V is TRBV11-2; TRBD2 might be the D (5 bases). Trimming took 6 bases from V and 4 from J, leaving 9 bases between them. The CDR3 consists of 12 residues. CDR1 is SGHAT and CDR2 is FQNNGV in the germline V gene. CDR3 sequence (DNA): TGTGCCAGCAGACTCAGCGGAGAGACCCAGTACTTC. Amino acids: CASRLSGETQYF. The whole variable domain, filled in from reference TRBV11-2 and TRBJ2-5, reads EAGVAQSPRYKIIEKRQSVAFWCNPISGHATLYWYQQILGQGPKLLIQFQNNGVVDDSQLPKDRFSAERLKGVDSTLKIQPAKLEDSAVYLCASRLSGETQYFGPGTRLLVL.

The CDR3 spells CASSTRPGQGIFRRVGFLYGYTF. The CDR3 DNA follows: TGTGCCAGCAGCACGAGACCGGGACAGGGGATTTTTAGACGGGTTGGTTTCCTCTATGGCTACACCTTC. The chain employs TRBV21-1 and TRBJ1-2; the tabulated D call, TRBD1, remains unverified against the DNA. TRBV21-1 is given as a pseudogene. The CDR3 extends over 23 amino acids.

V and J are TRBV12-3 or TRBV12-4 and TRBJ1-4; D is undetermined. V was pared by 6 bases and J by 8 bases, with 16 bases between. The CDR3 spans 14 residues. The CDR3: CASSDPDDGEKLFF. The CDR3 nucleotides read TGTGCCAGCAGCGACCCTGATGATGGGGAAAAACTGTTTTTT.